The clone carrying this TCR beta chain occurred many times. TCRdb analysed the PCR reads with MiXCR anew, one entry per CDR3 protein. The table lists about 320,000 distinct CDR3 sequences, about a fifth of them singletons. This entry comes from a study of molecular identifiers for immune sequencing clone quantification. In the sort, naive CD8 T cells were defined as CD8+CD4-CCR7+CD45RA+. This CDR3 spans 14 amino acids. With V trimmed by 8 bases and J by 4 bases, 8 bases remained unmatched. CDR1 and CDR2 (germline): MDHEN, SYDVKM. This TCR came from a human donor in good health. Some libraries in this study had Jurkat cell RNA spiked in. Material for sequencing was naive CD8+ T cells from blood, with Jurkat cell RNA spiked in. Subset indicated: FACS-sorted CD8+CD4-CCR7+CD45RA+ naive T cells. This chain connects TRBV28 to TRBJ2-1; 7 nucleotides line up with TRBD2. Here the CDR3 DNA reads TGTGCCAGCGGAGCGGGATTACCTTACAATGAGCAGTTCTTC. Its protein product is CASGAGLPYNEQFF. Looking up the rest from reference TRBV28 and TRBJ2-1 gives the full variable domain: DVKVTQSSRYLVKRTGEKVFLECVQDMDHENMFWYRQDPGLGLRLIYFSYDVKMKEKGDIPEGYSVSREKKERFSLILESASTNQTSMYLCASGAGLPYNEQFFGPGTRLTVL.